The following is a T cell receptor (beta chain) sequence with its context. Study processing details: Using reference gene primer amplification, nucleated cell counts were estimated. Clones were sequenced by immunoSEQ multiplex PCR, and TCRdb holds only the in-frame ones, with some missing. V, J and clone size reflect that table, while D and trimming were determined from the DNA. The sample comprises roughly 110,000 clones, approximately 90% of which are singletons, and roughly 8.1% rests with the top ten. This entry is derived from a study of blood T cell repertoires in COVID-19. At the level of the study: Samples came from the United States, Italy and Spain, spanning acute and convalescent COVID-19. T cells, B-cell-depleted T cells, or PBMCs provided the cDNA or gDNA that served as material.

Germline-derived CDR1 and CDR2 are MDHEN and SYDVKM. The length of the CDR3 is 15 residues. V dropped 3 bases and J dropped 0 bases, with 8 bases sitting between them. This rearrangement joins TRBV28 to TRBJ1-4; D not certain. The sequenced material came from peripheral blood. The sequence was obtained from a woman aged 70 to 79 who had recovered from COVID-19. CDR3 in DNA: TGTGCCAGCAGTTTTGTCGGTGCAACTAATGAAAAACTGTTTTTT. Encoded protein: CASSFVGATNEKLFF.